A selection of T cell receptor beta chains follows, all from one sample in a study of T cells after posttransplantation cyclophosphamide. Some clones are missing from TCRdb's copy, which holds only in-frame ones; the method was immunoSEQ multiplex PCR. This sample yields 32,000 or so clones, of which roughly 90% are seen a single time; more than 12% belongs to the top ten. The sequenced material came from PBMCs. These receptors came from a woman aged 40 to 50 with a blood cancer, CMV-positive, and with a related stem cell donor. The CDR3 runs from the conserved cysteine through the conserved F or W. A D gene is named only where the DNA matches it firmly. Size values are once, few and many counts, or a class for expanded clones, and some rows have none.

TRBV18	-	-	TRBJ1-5	TGTGCCAGCTCACCTTCAGGCCTATGGGGCGATCAGCCCCAGCATTTT	CASSPSGLWGDQPQHF
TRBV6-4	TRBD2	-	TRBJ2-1	TGTGCCAGCAGTGACTCGAACGGACTAGCGAGTGAGCAGTTCTTC	CASSDSNGLASEQFF
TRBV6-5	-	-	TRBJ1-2	TGTGCCAGCAGTGGGGGCCTGAATGGCTACACCTTC	CASSGGLNGYTF
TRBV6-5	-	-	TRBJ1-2	TGTGCCAGCAGTTACTCGGCGGACTATGGCTACACCTTC	CASSYSADYGYTF
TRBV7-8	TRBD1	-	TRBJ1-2	TGTGCCACCGGGACAGGGGGTTGGGGTAACTATGGCTACACCTTC	CATGTGGWGNYGYTF
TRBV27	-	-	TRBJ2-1	TGTGCCAGCAGTTGGACACGTTCCTACAATGAGCAGTTCTTC	CASSWTRSYNEQFF
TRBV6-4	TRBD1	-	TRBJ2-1	TGTGCCAGCAGTGACTCTGAGACAGGGGCACAGTTCTTC	CASSDSETGAQFF
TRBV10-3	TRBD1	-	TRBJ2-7	TGTGCCATCCGACAGGGGGCATCGGACGAGCAGTACTTC	CAIRQGASDEQYF
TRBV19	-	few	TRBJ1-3	TGTGCCAGTGGCCCAGGCTCTGGAAACACCATATATTTT	CASGPGSGNTIYF
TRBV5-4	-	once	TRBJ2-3	TGTGCCAGCAGCTTGGGACAGGAAAACACAGATACGCAGTATTTT	CASSLGQENTDTQYF
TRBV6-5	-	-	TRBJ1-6	TGTGCCAGCAGTTACTCAGAGGGTACCAATTCACCCCTCCACTTT	CASSYSEGTNSPLHF
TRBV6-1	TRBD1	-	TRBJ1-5	TGTGCCAGCAGCCCATGGGACAGTCCGGGTCAGCCCCAGCATTTT	CASSPWDSPGQPQHF
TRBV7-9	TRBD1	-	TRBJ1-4	TGTGCCAGCAGGAACACCCCGGGACAGGGTTTCGAGAATGAAAAACTGTTTTTT	CASRNTPGQGFENEKLFF
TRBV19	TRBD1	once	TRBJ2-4	TGTGCCAGTAGTGTCGGGACAGCTGAGTACTTC	CASSVGTAEYF
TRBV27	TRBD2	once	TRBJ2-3	TGTGCCAGCAGCCTTAGCGGGGGGGGCACAGATACGCAGTATTTT	CASSLSGGGTDTQYF
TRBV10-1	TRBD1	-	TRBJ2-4	TGCGCCAGCAGCCACGGACAGGGGAGAAACATTCAGTACTTC	CASSHGQGRNIQYF
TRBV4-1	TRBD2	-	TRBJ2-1	TGCGCCAGCAGCCAAGAAAGCGGGGGAAGCTCCTACAATGAGCAGTTCTTC	CASSQESGGSSYNEQFF
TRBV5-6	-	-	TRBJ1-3	TGTGCCAGCAGCCGGGTCTTCTCTGGAAACACCATATATTTT	CASSRVFSGNTIYF
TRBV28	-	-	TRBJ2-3	TGTGCCAGCAGTCGTCACCGGGAGACAGATACGCAGTATTTT	CASSRHRETDTQYF
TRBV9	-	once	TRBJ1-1	TGTGCCAGCAGCGTAGCTGCCGACGGGGGCACTGAAGCTTTCTTT	CASSVAADGGTEAFF
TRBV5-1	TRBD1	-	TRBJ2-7	TGCGCCAGCAGCGAACGACAGGGCCCCTACGAGCAGTACTTC	CASSERQGPYEQYF
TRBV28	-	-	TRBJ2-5	TGTGCCAGCAGTTTTAAGTCAGGGAGGCGCCAAGAGACCCAGTACTTC	CASSFKSGRRQETQYF
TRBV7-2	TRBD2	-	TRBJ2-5	TGTGCCAGCAGTGCAGGCGGCGGGAGGGGGGAGACCCAGTACTTC	CASSAGGGRGETQYF
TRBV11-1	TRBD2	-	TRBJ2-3	TGTGCCAGCAGCTTAGAAGGGCGGGGGTTGAGTACAGATACGCAGTATTTT	CASSLEGRGLSTDTQYF
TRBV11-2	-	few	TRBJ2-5	TGTGCCAGCAGCACCTACAGAGCACAAGAGACCCAGTACTTC	CASSTYRAQETQYF
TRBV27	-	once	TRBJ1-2	TGTGCCAGCAGTTTTCTGAGACACCCACAACTTCGCTTCTATGGCTACACCTTC	CASSFLRHPQLRFYGYTF
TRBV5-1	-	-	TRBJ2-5	TGCGCCAGCAGCTTGGCCTTAGCTTTAGAGACCCAGTACTTC	CASSLALALETQYF
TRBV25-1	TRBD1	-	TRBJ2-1	TGTGCCAGCAGCGAACCGACAGGGGCCCCCCGTGTTGAGCAGTTCTTC	CASSEPTGAPRVEQFF
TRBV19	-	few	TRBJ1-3	TGTGCCAGTAGTTTTGCAGGGTTCTCTGGAAACACCATATATTTT	CASSFAGFSGNTIYF
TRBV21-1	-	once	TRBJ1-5	TGTGCCAGCAGCATACAGGGGGTTGTGGGCAATCAGCCCCAGCATTTT	CASSIQGVVGNQPQHF
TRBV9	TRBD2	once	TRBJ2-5	TGTGCCAGCAACTTCCGCGGGGGGGGAGAGACCCAGTACTTC	CASNFRGGGETQYF
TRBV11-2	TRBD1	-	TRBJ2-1	TGTGCCAGCACTACTCGGTCTGCAGGGGGCGAATGGAGGCAGTTCTTC	CASTTRSAGGEWRQFF
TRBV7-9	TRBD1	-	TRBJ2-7	TGTGCCAGCAGCCCTCAGCCTGCAGGGGGCAAATACGAGCAGTACTTC	CASSPQPAGGKYEQYF
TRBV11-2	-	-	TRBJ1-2	TGTGCCAGCAGCTCAGGGGTAACGGGCTATGGCTACACCTTC	CASSSGVTGYGYTF
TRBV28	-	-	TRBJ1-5	TGTGCCAGCAGTTTCCCGGGCGGGAATCAGCCCCAGCATTTT	CASSFPGGNQPQHF
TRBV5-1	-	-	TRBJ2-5	TGCGCCAGCAGCTTGTTGGGGGGAAGAGAGACCCAGTACTTC	CASSLLGGRETQYF
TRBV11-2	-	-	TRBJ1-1	TGTGCCAGCAGCTGGGGGGGCCTAACCACTGAAGCTTTCTTT	CASSWGGLTTEAFF
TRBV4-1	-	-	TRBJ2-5	TGCGCCAGCAGCCATCCCACTCAGACAGGCCCCTTCAGAGCGACCCAGTACTTC	CASSHPTQTGPFRATQYF
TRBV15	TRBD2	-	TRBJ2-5	TGTGCCACCAGCACTACTAGCGGGGGAACCCAAGAGACCCAGTACTTC	CATSTTSGGTQETQYF
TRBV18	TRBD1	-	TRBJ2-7	TGTGCCAGCTCACCAGTCGGGACAGGGTTATCCTACGAGCAGTACTTC	CASSPVGTGLSYEQYF